This TCR beta chain was sequenced during a study of shared clonotypes between healthy human individuals. Selected positively for CCR7 and CD45RO-negative, naive CD8 cells excluded terminally differentiated effector memory CD45RA+ cells. Using immunoSEQ multiplex PCR, the repertoire was profiled, and TCRdb retains in-frame clones only, with some absent. The sample holds about 600,000 clones, roughly 98% seen once. This sequence was found in a young man in good health. The sample consisted of naive CD8+ T cells sorted from blood.

The CDR3 loop reads CASSAGGGTEAFF. The CDR3 nucleotides read TGTGCCAGCTCTGCAGGGGGCGGCACTGAAGCTTTCTTT. The chain has TRBV18 and TRBJ1-1, with TRBD1 matching 8 bases. This CDR3 is built from 13 residues. V shed 6 bases and J 4 bases; nucleotides not matched to a gene: 4. Germline V gene data show CDR1 as KGHSH and CDR2 as LQKENI.